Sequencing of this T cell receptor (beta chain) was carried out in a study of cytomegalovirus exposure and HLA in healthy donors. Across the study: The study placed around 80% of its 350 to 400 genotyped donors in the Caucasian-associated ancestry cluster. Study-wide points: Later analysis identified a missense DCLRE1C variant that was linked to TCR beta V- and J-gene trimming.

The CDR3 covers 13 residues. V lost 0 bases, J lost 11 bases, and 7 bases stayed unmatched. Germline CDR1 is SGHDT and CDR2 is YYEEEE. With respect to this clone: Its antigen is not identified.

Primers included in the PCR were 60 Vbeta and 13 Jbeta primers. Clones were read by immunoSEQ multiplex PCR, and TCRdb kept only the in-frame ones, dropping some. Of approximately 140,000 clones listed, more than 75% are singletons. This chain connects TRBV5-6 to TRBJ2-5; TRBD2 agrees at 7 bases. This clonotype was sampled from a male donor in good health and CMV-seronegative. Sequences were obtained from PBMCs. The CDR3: CASSLVGGVLQYF. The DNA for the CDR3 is TGTGCCAGCAGCTTGGTTGGGGGGGTTTTGCAGTACTTC.